This T cell receptor (beta chain) originates from a study of blood T cell repertoires in COVID-19 (dated by TCRdb to 2020 to 2022). Context from the whole study: Collaborator samples came from the United States, Italy and Spain and covered acute and convalescent phases of COVID-19. Where available, HLA class I and class II types were obtained from metadata supplied by the sample provider rather than from assay-based typing. The repertoires were released in a freely available public database meant as a resource for research on the immune response to SARS-CoV-2. The samples were drawn from the first 160 participants of the ongoing ImmuneRACE study and from over 950 subjects provided by 6 global collaborators. The prospective study material was composed of cDNA or gDNA derived from T cells, B-cell-depleted T cells, or PBMCs. Nearly every sample came with metadata listing a de-identified subject ID, COVID-19 status, age in years and sex. Deeply sampled blood TCRbeta repertoires from subjects exposed to, actively infected with, or recovered from COVID-19 were included in the dataset.

Here V drops 0 bases and J drops 3 bases, and the junction holds 5 bases not matched to any gene. The germline V gene (reference sequence) provides CDR1 LNHNV and CDR2 YYDKDF. The cysteine opens and the phenylalanine closes a CDR3 of 16 amino acids. Here the CDR3 DNA is all that survives: 48 bases in frame from base 1. Whole blood was collected in K2EDTA tubes by collaborating institutions according to the institutions' own protocols. For TCRbeta analysis, collaborators shipped samples as frozen whole blood, isolated PBMCs, or DNA extracted from either of those sample types. The immunoSEQ Assay, a bias-controlled multiplex PCR, was used to amplify TCRbeta CDR3 regions from genomic DNA. Turning to the authors' computational methods: The number of nucleated cells in each sample was estimated by amplification of reference gene primers within the assay. Sequence reads were collapsed and filtered to measure the absolute abundance of every unique TCRbeta CDR3 rearrangement. For each sample, productive Simpson clonality was calculated as the square root of Simpson's diversity index across productive rearrangements. What TCRdb holds here is the immuneACCESS table cut down to in-frame rearrangements. Part of the clones is not present; checked against another copy, under half of the missing clones reflect an unresolved V gene, and the others are unexplained. That table supplies the V and J calls and clone size; D and trimming were determined from the DNA. The sample table shows fewer than 500,000 clones, and 75% to 90% are seen once. The ten largest clones add up to 4% to 4.5% of the sample.

Notes on this clone: This receptor's antigen is unknown. No quality values exist for individual bases; no much larger clone is one base distant.

General study outcomes and caveats: The amount of clinical and demographic metadata varied by source and participant and was provided uncurated.

This sequence was found in a woman aged 25 to 39 with acute or convalescent COVID-19. The sample consisted of peripheral blood. This chain joins TRBV15 to TRBJ2-7, and 10 junction bases match TRBD2. The CDR3 amino acid sequence is: CATSRDSLAGVYEQYF. The nucleotide sequence is TGTGCCACCAGCAGAGATAGCCTAGCGGGAGTCTACGAGCAGTACTTC.